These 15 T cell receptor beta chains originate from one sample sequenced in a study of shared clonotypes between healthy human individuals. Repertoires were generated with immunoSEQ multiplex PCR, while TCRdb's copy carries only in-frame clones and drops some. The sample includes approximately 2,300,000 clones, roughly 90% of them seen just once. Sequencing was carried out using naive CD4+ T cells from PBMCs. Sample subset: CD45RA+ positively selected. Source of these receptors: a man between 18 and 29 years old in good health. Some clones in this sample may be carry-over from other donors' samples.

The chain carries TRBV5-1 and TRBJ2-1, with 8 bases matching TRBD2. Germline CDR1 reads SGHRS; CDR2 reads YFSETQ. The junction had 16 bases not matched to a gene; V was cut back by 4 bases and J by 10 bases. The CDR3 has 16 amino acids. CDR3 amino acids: CASSPGGGGPRREQFF. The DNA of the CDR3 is TGCGCCAGCAGCCCGGGAGGGGGAGGGCCCCGGAGGGAGCAGTTCTTC.

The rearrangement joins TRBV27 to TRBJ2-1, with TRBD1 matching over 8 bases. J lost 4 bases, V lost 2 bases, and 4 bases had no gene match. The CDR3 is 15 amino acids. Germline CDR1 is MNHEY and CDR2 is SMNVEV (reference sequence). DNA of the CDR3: TGTGCCAGCAGTTTACAGGGGGCTGAGTACAATGAGCAGTTCTTC. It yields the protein CASSLQGAEYNEQFF.

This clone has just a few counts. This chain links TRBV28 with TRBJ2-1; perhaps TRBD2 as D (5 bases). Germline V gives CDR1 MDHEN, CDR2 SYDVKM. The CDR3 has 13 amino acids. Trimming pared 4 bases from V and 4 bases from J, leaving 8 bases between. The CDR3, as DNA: TGTGCCAGCAGTTGGGAGCGGTACAATGAGCAGTTCTTC. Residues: CASSWERYNEQFF.

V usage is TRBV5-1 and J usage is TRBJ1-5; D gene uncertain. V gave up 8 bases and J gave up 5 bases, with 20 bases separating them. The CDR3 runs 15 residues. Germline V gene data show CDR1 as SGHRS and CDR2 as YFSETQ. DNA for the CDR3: TGCGCCAGTCGGACCGTCCCGTGGACCGATCAGCCCCAGCATTTT. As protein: CASRTVPWTDQPQHF.

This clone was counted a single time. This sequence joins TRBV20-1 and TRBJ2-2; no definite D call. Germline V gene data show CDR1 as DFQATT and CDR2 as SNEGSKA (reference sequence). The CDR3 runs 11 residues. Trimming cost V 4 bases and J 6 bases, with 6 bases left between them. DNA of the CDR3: TGCAGTGCTATAGACTCCGGGGAGCTGTTTTTT. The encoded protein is CSAIDSGELFF.

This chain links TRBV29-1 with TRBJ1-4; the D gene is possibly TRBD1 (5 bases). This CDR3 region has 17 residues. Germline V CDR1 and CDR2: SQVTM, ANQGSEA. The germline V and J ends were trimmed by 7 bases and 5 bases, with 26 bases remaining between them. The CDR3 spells CSAGSPLSSGGNEKLFF. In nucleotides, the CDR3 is TGCAGCGCTGGGTCGCCCCTGAGTTCGGGGGGGAATGAAAAACTGTTTTTT.

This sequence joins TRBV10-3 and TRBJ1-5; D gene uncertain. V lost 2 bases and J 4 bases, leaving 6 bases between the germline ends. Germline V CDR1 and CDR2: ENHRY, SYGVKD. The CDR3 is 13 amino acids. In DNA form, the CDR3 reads TGTGCCATCAGTGAGGGCCATAATCAGCCCCAGCATTTT. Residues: CAISEGHNQPQHF.

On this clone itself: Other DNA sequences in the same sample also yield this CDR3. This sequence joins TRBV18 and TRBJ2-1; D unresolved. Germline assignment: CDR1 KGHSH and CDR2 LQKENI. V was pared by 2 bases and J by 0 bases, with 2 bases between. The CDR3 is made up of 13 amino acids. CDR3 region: CASSPISYNEQFF. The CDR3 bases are TGTGCCAGCTCACCAATCTCCTACAATGAGCAGTTCTTC.

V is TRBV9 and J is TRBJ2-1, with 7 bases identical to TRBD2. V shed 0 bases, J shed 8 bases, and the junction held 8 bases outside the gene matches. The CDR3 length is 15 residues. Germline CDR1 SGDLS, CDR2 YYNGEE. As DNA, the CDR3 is TGTGCCAGCAGCGTAGATGGCGGGAGAAGGGATGAGCAGTTCTTC. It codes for CASSVDGGRRDEQFF.

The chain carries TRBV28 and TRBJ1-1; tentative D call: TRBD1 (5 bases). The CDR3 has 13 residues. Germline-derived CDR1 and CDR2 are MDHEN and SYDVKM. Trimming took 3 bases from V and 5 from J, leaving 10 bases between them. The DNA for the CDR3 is TGTGCCAGCAGTTTGCAGGGTGAGACTGAAGCTTTCTTT. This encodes CASSLQGETEAFF.

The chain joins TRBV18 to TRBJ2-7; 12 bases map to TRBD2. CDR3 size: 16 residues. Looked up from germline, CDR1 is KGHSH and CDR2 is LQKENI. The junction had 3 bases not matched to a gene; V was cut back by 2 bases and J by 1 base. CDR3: CASSPYGTSGSYEQYF. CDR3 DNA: TGTGCCAGCTCACCATACGGGACTAGCGGGTCCTACGAGCAGTACTTC.

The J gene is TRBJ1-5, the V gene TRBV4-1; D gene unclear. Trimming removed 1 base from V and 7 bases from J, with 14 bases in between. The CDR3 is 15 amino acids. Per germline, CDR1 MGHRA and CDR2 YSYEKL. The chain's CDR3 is CASSQAGGSGQPQHF. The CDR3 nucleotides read TGCGCCAGCAGCCAAGCTGGAGGGTCAGGACAGCCCCAGCATTTT.

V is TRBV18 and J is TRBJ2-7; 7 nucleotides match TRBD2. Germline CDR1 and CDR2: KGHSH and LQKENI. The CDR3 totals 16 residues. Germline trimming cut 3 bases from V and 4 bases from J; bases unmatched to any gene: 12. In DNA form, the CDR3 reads TGTGCCAGCTCACCCGTTCTCGCTAGCGGAGGGTACGAGCAGTACTTC. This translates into CASSPVLASGGYEQYF.

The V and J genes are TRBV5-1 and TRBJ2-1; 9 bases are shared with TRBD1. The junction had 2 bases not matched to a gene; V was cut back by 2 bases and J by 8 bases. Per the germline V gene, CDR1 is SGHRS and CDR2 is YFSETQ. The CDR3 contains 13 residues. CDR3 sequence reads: CASSLQGAYEQFF. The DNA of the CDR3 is TGCGCCAGCAGCTTACAGGGGGCCTATGAGCAGTTCTTC.

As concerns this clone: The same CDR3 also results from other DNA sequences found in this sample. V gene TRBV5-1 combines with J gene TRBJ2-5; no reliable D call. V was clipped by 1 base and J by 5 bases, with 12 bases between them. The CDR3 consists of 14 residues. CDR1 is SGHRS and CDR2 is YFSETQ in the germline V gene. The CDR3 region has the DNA TGCGCCAGCAGCTTGATCGGCGGCGAGGAGACCCAGTACTTC. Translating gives CASSLIGGEETQYF.